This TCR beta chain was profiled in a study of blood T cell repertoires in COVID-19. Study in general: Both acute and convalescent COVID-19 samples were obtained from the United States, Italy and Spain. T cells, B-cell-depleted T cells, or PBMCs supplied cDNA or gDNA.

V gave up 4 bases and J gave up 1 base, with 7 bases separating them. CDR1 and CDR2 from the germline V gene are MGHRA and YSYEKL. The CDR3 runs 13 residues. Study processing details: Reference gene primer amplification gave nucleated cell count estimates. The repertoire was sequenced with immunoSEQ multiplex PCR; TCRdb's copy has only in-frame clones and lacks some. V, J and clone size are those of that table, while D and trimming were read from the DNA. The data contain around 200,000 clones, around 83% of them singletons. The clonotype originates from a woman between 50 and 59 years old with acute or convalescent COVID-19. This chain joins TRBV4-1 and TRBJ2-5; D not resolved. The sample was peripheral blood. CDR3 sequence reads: CASSPDSQETQYF. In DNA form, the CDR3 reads TGCGCCAGCAGCCCAGACTCCCAAGAGACCCAGTACTTC.